This T cell receptor beta chain is from a study of T cell responses to AZD1222 COVID-19 vaccine. Study observations and caveats: Only six or seven AZD1222 recipients were seropositive at baseline.

In the case of this clone: The antigen remains undetermined.

Assay: immunoSEQ multiplex PCR; the TCRdb copy retains only in-frame clones and omits some. The sample shows roughly 75,000 clones, over 75% of them seen only once. This CDR3 region has 16 residues. J gave up 0 bases and V 3 bases, and 5 bases lay outside the gene matches. Germline V lookup: CDR1 SGHAT, CDR2 FQNNGV. The sequence derives from an adult who received the AZD1222 COVID-19 vaccine. The specimen comprised peripheral blood, sampled 28 days after the second AZD1222 dose. V gene TRBV11-2 combines with J gene TRBJ2-3; 8 nucleotides agree with TRBD2. The CDR3 reads CASSFSGEWSTDTQYF. DNA for the CDR3: TGTGCCAGCAGCTTTAGCGGGGAGTGGAGCACAGATACGCAGTATTTT.